Shown below are 25 T cell receptor beta chains from a single sample sequenced in a study of cytomegalovirus exposure and HLA in healthy donors. With 60 Vbeta and 13 Jbeta primers, the PCR was carried out. The repertoire was sequenced with immunoSEQ multiplex PCR; TCRdb's copy has only in-frame clones and lacks some. Of 90,000 to 140,000 clones in the sample, 78% were seen once. The sequenced material came from PBMCs. All receptors derive from a male donor in good health and CMV-seronegative.

The chain combines TRBV6-6 with TRBJ1-5, with D unresolved. CDR1 and CDR2 from the germline V gene are MNHNY and SVGAGI (reference sequence). The CDR3 totals 14 residues. The V end lost 7 bases, the J end lost 1 base, and 11 bases lay between the germline ends. The CDR3 sequence is CASISVASNQPQHF. CDR3 nucleotides: TGTGCCAGCATCTCCGTGGCAAGCAATCAGCCCCAGCATTTT.

This clone has just one count. The chain uses TRBV6-1 and TRBJ1-3, with 9 bases fitting TRBD1. V lost 2 bases to trimming and J lost 4 bases; unmatched junction nucleotides: 0. Germline assignment: CDR1 MNHNS and CDR2 SASEGT. This CDR3 comprises 14 residues. The DNA for the CDR3 is TGTGCCAGCAGTGAAACAGGGGGCGGAAACACCATATATTTT. Protein product: CASSETGGGNTIYF.

This chain uses TRBV10-3 with TRBJ2-7, with a weak D call TRBD1 (6 bases). V shed 3 bases and J shed 4 bases, with 19 bases lying between them. The germline CDR1 and CDR2 sequences are ENHRY and SYGVKD. This CDR3 is 16 amino acids long. The CDR3 coding sequence is TGTGCCATCAGTGAAGGCCCCCTGGGACAACGGTACGAGCAGTACTTC. Protein product: CAISEGPLGQRYEQYF.

This chain links TRBV2 with TRBJ2-1; 12 positions agree with TRBD2. The germline V gene encodes CDR1 SNHLY and CDR2 FYNNEI. The J segment lost 8 bases and the V segment lost 5 bases, leaving 7 bases of the junction unmatched. This CDR3 comprises 15 residues. CDR3 protein: CASSSLAGGPHEQFF. CDR3 DNA: TGTGCCAGCAGTTCCCTAGCGGGAGGGCCGCATGAGCAGTTCTTC.

The rearrangement uses TRBV7-2 and TRBJ2-1, with 11 bases aligning to TRBD2. Per germline, CDR1 SGHTA and CDR2 FQGNSA. The CDR3 spans 15 residues. The ends lost 1 base at V and 6 bases at J; junction bases unmatched: 2. CDR3: CASSLELAGGNEQFF. In DNA form, the CDR3 reads TGTGCCAGCAGCTTAGAGCTAGCGGGAGGCAATGAGCAGTTCTTC.

This chain uses TRBV4-3 with TRBJ2-1, with 7 bases that match TRBD2. V gave up 1 base and J gave up 7 bases; unmatched junction bases: 7. Germline lookup yields CDR1 LGHNA and CDR2 YSLEER. CDR3 length: 15 amino acids. This CDR3 is CASSQGRGNLNEQFF. The CDR3 bases are TGCGCCAGCAGCCAAGGGCGGGGGAACCTGAATGAGCAGTTCTTC.

The chain uses TRBV9 and TRBJ2-7, with TRBD2 matching over 11 bases. Germline V gene data show CDR1 as SGDLS and CDR2 as YYNGEE. CDR3 size: 17 residues. The ends lost 3 bases at V and 5 bases at J; junction bases unmatched: 13. CDR3 in amino acids: CASSAGDSSGRMDEQYF. CDR3 in DNA: TGTGCCAGCAGCGCTGGGGATTCTAGCGGGAGGATGGACGAGCAGTACTTC. Drawing the rest from reference TRBV9 and TRBJ2-7, the complete variable domain is DSGVTQTPKHLITATGQRVTLRCSPRSGDLSVYWYQQSLDQGLQFLIQYYNGEERAKGNILERFSAQQFPDLHSELNLSSLELGDSALYFCASSAGDSSGRMDEQYFGPGTRLTVT.

This clone was detected only once. The chain uses TRBV18 and TRBJ2-3; D is uncertain. Trimming took 0 bases from V and 4 from J, leaving 11 bases between them. The CDR3 consists of 15 residues. Germline CDR1 KGHSH, CDR2 LQKENI. The CDR3 bases are TGTGCCAGCTCACCACCCAACTTGTTTTCAGATACGCAGTATTTT. This translates into CASSPPNLFSDTQYF.

The V and J genes are TRBV11-3 and TRBJ2-1, with unresolved D. The germline CDR1 and CDR2 sequences are SGHNT and YENEEA. The length of the CDR3 is 12 residues. Deletions cut 2 bases from V and 13 bases from J, with 12 bases between. This chain's CDR3 is CASSLSNRVQFF. CDR3 DNA sequence: TGTGCCAGCAGCTTATCCAACCGGGTACAGTTCTTC.

V usage is TRBV18 and J usage is TRBJ1-1; a weak D match, TRBD1 (6 bases). CDR3 length equals 14 residues. The germline V and J ends were trimmed by 3 bases and 4 bases, with 12 bases remaining between them. Germline V gives CDR1 KGHSH, CDR2 LQKENI. The DNA for the CDR3 is TGTGCCAGCTCACCTACAGGGTCCCCCACTGAAGCTTTCTTT. Its protein product is CASSPTGSPTEAFF. Filled out from reference TRBV18 and TRBJ1-1, the complete variable domain reads NAGVMQNPRHLVRRRGQEARLRCSPMKGHSHVYWYRQLPEEGLKFMVYLQKENIIDESGMPKERFSAEFPKEGPSILRIQQVVRGDSAAYFCASSPTGSPTEAFFGQGTRLTVV.

The chain combines TRBV7-2 with TRBJ1-1; D uncertain. V shed 8 bases and J shed 6 bases, with 22 bases lying between them. Germline V CDR1 and CDR2: SGHTA, FQGNSA. The CDR3 is 15 amino acids. CDR3 in DNA: TGTGCCAGCCTGCCCCGGTGGCAGGTGCGGGCTGAAGCTTTCTTT. Encoded protein: CASLPRWQVRAEAFF.

The J gene is TRBJ2-7, the V gene TRBV6-5, with D possibly TRBD1 on 7 matching bases. The CDR3 covers 15 residues. Germline CDR1 is MNHEY and CDR2 is SVGAGI. V was cut by 2 bases and J by 6 bases, with 17 bases left in between. CDR3 in DNA: TGTGCCAGCAGTTACCCCGGAGGGGGCACGTTCGAGCAGTACTTC. Translated, it gives CASSYPGGGTFEQYF.

J is TRBJ2-1 and V is TRBV28, with D perhaps TRBD2 (7 bases). The germline V gene has CDR1 MDHEN and CDR2 SYDVKM. CDR3 length: 15 amino acids. Trimming took 4 bases from V and 7 from J, leaving 17 bases between them. The DNA for the CDR3 is TGTGCCAGCAGTTCCATCCTAGGGGGGGGGAATGAGCAGTTCTTC. This gives the protein CASSSILGGGNEQFF.

The table lists this clone with a few counts. The rearrangement links TRBV6-6 to TRBJ1-3; no clear D gene. Between the trimmed V and J ends, which lost 2 bases and 3 bases, there was a span of 8 bases. Germline values: CDR1 MNHNY, CDR2 SVGAGI (reference sequence). The CDR3 is 14 residues long. The CDR3 region is CASSYSGDGNTIYF. The DNA for the CDR3 is TGTGCCAGCAGTTACAGCGGGGATGGAAACACCATATATTTT.

The sample holds a few counts of this clone. The chain uses TRBV5-6 and TRBJ1-5; 7 bases are shared with TRBD1. V trimming: 6 bases; J trimming: 3 bases; junction bases outside the gene matches: 12. The CDR3 is made up of 16 amino acids. The V gene's germline CDR1 is SGHDT and CDR2 YYEEEE. In nucleotides, the CDR3 is TGTGCCAGCACCAGTTGGTCGGGACAGTTCAATCAGCCCCAGCATTTT. This gives the protein CASTSWSGQFNQPQHF.

The gene calls are TRBV6-1 and TRBJ1-5, with 10 positions matching TRBD1. The CDR3 contains 14 residues. Germline assignment: CDR1 MNHNS and CDR2 SASEGT. V lost 6 bases to trimming and J lost 6 bases; unmatched junction nucleotides: 5. CDR3 loop: CASRETGGGQPQHF. Here the CDR3 DNA reads TGTGCCAGCAGAGAGACAGGGGGCGGTCAGCCCCAGCATTTT.

This chain connects TRBV30 to TRBJ2-1; TRBD1 aligns across 8 bases. Germline CDR1 reads GTSNPN; CDR2 reads SVGIG (reference sequence). This CDR3 is built from 13 residues. The V gene end was trimmed by 5 bases and the J gene end by 7 bases; junction bases not matched to a gene: 7. CDR3 DNA: TGTGCCTGGTTGGACAGGGTGAGGAATGAGCAGTTCTTC. It codes for CAWLDRVRNEQFF.

In this sample, this clone turned up once. The chain joins TRBV11-3 to TRBJ2-1, with 8 bases that match TRBD2. After removal of 5 bases from V and 8 bases from J, the junction contained 14 bases not matched to a gene. The germline V gene encodes CDR1 SGHNT and CDR2 YENEEA. The CDR3 runs to 16 residues. For the CDR3, the DNA is TGTGCCAGCAGCCCTCGGGGCAGCGGGAGCGGCGATGAGCAGTTCTTC. This codes for CASSPRGSGSGDEQFF.

The chain is built from TRBV6-5 and TRBJ2-5; a possible D gene is TRBD1 (5 bases). The CDR3 extends over 13 amino acids. Germline V CDR1 and CDR2: MNHEY, SVGAGI. V was clipped by 4 bases and J by 4 bases, with 10 bases between them. The CDR3 bases are TGTGCCAGCAGTTTCTCCAGGGCAGAGACCCAGTACTTC. This translates into CASSFSRAETQYF.

The chain recombines TRBV12-5 with TRBJ2-3; no clear D. This CDR3 has 12 residues. Germline CDR1 and CDR2: LGHNT and FRNRAP. V lost 1 base and J lost 8, with 7 bases in between. The CDR3 DNA sequence: TGTGCTAGTGGTTTGGAGACTGTTACGCAGTATTTT. Translation gives CASGLETVTQYF. Complete variable domain (other parts from reference TRBV12-5 and TRBJ2-3): DARVTQTPRHKVTEMGQEVTMRCQPILGHNTVFWYRQTMMQGLELLAYFRNRAPLDDSGMPKDRFSAEMPDATLATLKIQPSEPRDSAVYFCASGLETVTQYFGPGTRLTVL.

The chain recombines TRBV19 with TRBJ1-5; 8 nucleotides line up with TRBD1. Unmatched junction bases numbered 13, after V lost 5 bases and J lost 7 bases. CDR3 length equals 16 residues. Germline V gives CDR1 LNHDA, CDR2 SQIVND (reference sequence). Here the CDR3 reads CASSPIQGVGVQPQHF. The CDR3 DNA reads TGTGCCAGTAGTCCGATACAGGGGGTCGGGGTGCAGCCCCAGCATTTT.

This clone was seen more than once but under ten times. The rearrangement uses TRBV18 and TRBJ1-4, with TRBD1 matching 7 bases. CDR1 and CDR2 (germline): KGHSH, LQKENI. The CDR3 contains 15 residues. J lost 1 base, V lost 6 bases, and 5 bases had no gene match. The CDR3 sequence is CASSPGQETNEKLFF. The CDR3 DNA is TGTGCCAGCTCGCCTGGACAGGAAACTAATGAAAAACTGTTTTTT.

This clone was picked up one time. The chain recombines TRBV19 with TRBJ2-3; weak D call: TRBD2 (5 bases). The germline gives CDR1 LNHDA, CDR2 SQIVND (reference sequence). With 3 bases removed from V and 3 bases from J, the gap between germline ends came to 10 bases. CDR3 length: 14 residues. DNA of the CDR3: TGTGCCAGTAGTATTCGGGATTTAACAGATACGCAGTATTTT. Amino acid sequence: CASSIRDLTDTQYF.

The V and J genes are TRBV29-1 and TRBJ2-7, with a tentative D call TRBD1 (5 bases). Germline V gene lookup returns CDR1 SQVTM and CDR2 ANQGSEA. Deletions cut 6 bases from V and 1 base from J, with 13 bases between. This CDR3 region has 13 residues. CDR3 sequence: CSVTGLESYEQYF. In DNA, the CDR3 is TGCAGCGTAACAGGTTTAGAGTCCTACGAGCAGTACTTC.

This clone was seen only a few times. The rearrangement uses TRBV2 and TRBJ2-2; 11 bases are shared with TRBD1. V gave up 4 bases and J gave up 3 bases; unmatched junction bases: 1. From germline, CDR1 is SNHLY and CDR2 FYNNEI. CDR3 length: 15 amino acids. CDR3 loop: CASSGTGGYTGELFF. Here the CDR3 DNA reads TGTGCCAGCAGTGGGACAGGGGGCTACACCGGGGAGCTGTTTTTT.